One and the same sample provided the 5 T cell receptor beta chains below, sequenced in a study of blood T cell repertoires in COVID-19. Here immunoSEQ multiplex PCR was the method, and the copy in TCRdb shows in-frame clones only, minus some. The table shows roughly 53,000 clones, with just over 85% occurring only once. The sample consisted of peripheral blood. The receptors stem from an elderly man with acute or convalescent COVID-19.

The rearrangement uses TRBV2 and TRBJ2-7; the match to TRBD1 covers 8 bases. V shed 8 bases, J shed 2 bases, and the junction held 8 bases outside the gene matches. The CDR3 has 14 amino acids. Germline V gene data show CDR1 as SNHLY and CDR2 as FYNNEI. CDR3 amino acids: CASGPGTGTYEQYF. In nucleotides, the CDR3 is TGTGCCAGCGGTCCCGGGACAGGAACCTACGAGCAGTACTTC.

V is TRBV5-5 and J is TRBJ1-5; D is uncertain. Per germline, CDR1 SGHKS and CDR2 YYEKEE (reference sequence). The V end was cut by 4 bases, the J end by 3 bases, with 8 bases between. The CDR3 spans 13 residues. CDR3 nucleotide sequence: TGTGCCAGCAGCCCAGTTGCCAATCAGCCCCAGCATTTT. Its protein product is CASSPVANQPQHF.

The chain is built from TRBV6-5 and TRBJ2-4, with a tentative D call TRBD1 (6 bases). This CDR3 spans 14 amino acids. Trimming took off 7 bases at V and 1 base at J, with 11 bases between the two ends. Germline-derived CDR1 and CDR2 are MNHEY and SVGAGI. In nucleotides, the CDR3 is TGTGCCAGCACTGCTAGGGGGGCCAAAAACATTCAGTACTTC. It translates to CASTARGAKNIQYF.

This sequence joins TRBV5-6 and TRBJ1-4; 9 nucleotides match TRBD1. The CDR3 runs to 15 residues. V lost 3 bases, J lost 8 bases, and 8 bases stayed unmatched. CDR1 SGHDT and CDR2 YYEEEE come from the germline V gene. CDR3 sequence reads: CASSSTDRGVEKLFF. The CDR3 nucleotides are TGTGCCAGCAGCTCCACGGACAGGGGCGTCGAAAAACTGTTTTTT.

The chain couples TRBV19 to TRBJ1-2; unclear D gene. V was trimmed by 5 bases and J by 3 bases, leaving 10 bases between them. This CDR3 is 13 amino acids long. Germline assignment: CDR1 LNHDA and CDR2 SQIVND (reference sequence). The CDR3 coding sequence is TGTGCCAGTAGTGACAAGAACGACTATGGCTACACCTTC. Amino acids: CASSDKNDYGYTF. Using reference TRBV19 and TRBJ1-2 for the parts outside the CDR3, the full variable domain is DGGITQSPKYLFRKEGQNVTLSCEQNLNHDAMYWYRQDPGQGLRLIYYSQIVNDFQKGDIAEGYSVSREKKESFPLTVTSAQKNPTAFYLCASSDKNDYGYTFGSGTRLTVV.